These 13 T cell receptor beta chains originate from one sample sequenced in a study of early stage breast cancer tumors. Data came from immunoSEQ multiplex PCR; TCRdb stores just in-frame clones and leaves some out. The data contain over 40,000 clones, roughly 73% of them singletons. The sequencing sample was made of blood. The receptor set was obtained from a person in their 40s with breast cancer.

A few counts support this clone. Here the CDR3 reads CASSGLAGANEQFF. The CDR3 DNA follows: TGTGCCAGCAGTGGACTAGCGGGGGCCAATGAGCAGTTCTTC. This rearrangement joins TRBV6-1 to TRBJ2-1; 12 positions agree with TRBD2. Germline assignment: CDR1 MNHNS and CDR2 SASEGT. The CDR3 sequence is 14 residues long. V shed 4 bases, J shed 6 bases, and the junction held 1 base outside the gene matches.

CDR3 bases: TGTGCCACCAGCTCTCTGACAGGGGGCAAGAATGAGCAGTTCTTC. This encodes CATSSLTGGKNEQFF. The rearrangement uses TRBV15 and TRBJ2-1, with TRBD1 matching over 10 bases. The V segment lost 5 bases and the J segment 7 bases; nucleotides outside the gene matches: 8. This CDR3 is built from 15 residues. From germline, CDR1 is LNHNV and CDR2 YYDKDF (reference sequence).

The J gene is TRBJ1-2, the V gene TRBV5-4; the match to TRBD1 covers 8 bases. Germline V lookup: CDR1 SGHNT, CDR2 YYREEE (reference sequence). This CDR3 contains 14 residues. V gave up 4 bases and J gave up 7 bases; unmatched junction bases: 9. This CDR3 is CASSPGQVVFGYTF. The CDR3 DNA reads TGTGCCAGCAGCCCGGGACAGGTTGTCTTTGGCTACACCTTC.

By sample share, this clone is medium-sized. The genes are TRBV2 and TRBJ1-2; D unresolved. This CDR3 spans 12 amino acids. V dropped 6 bases and J dropped 4 bases, with 9 bases sitting between them. Germline loops: CDR1 SNHLY, CDR2 FYNNEI. CDR3 residues: CASRLIVYGYTF. The CDR3 coding sequence is TGTGCCAGCAGGCTGATTGTCTATGGCTACACCTTC.

The genes are TRBV13 and TRBJ2-7; the match to TRBD1 covers 7 bases. V shed 2 bases and J 3 bases; nucleotides not matched to a gene: 1. The CDR3 has 13 residues. Germline V lookup: CDR1 PRHDT, CDR2 FYEKMQ (reference sequence). The CDR3 DNA sequence: TGTGCCAGCAGCTTAACAGGGGTCTACGAGCAGTACTTC. Translating it yields CASSLTGVYEQYF.

The V gene is TRBV18, the J gene TRBJ2-5; D ambiguous. V lost 2 bases and J lost 2, with 12 bases in between. This CDR3 contains 15 residues. Germline CDR1 reads KGHSH; CDR2 reads LQKENI. Written as DNA, the CDR3 is TGTGCCAGCTCACCAAATTGGGCCGCTCAAGAGACCCAGTACTTC. Translated: CASSPNWAAQETQYF. Combining the CDR3 with reference TRBV18 and TRBJ2-5 gives the whole variable domain NAGVMQNPRHLVRRRGQEARLRCSPMKGHSHVYWYRQLPEEGLKFMVYLQKENIIDESGMPKERFSAEFPKEGPSILRIQQVVRGDSAAYFCASSPNWAAQETQYFGPGTRLLVL.

The chain has TRBV19 and TRBJ1-1; D unresolved. The V gene lost 3 bases and the J gene lost 1 base, with 6 bases spanning the gap. This CDR3 is 13 amino acids long. The V gene's germline CDR1 is LNHDA and CDR2 SQIVND (reference sequence). CDR3: CASSINRNTEAFF. The CDR3, as DNA: TGTGCCAGTAGTATTAACCGGAACACTGAAGCTTTCTTT.

The chain is built from TRBV7-6 and TRBJ2-1, with a weak D call TRBD2 (5 bases). V dropped 4 bases and J dropped 3 bases, with 13 bases sitting between them. This CDR3 has 15 amino acids. Germline loops: CDR1 SGHVS, CDR2 FNYEAQ. The CDR3 DNA reads TGTGCCAGCAGCTCAAATAGCGCTTTCTACAATGAGCAGTTCTTC. This translates into CASSSNSAFYNEQFF.

This chain uses TRBV29-1 with TRBJ2-7; TRBD2 aligns across 13 bases. The CDR3 runs to 13 residues. Germline loops: CDR1 SQVTM, CDR2 ANQGSEA. With 3 bases clipped from V and 6 bases from J, the junction kept 2 bases outside the gene matches. This CDR3 reads CSVEGLAGTEQYF. In DNA form, the CDR3 reads TGCAGCGTTGAGGGACTAGCGGGAACCGAGCAGTACTTC.

This clone appeared a few times. This chain uses TRBV7-8 with TRBJ2-2; 14 bases are a match to TRBD2. The CDR3 contains 19 residues. The V segment lost 5 bases and the J segment 0 bases; nucleotides outside the gene matches: 8. The germline V gene has CDR1 SGHVS and CDR2 FQNEAQ. This CDR3 reads CASSRGLAGEQSNTGELFF. The CDR3 DNA follows: TGTGCCAGCAGCCGGGGACTAGCGGGAGAGCAATCGAACACCGGGGAGCTGTTTTTT. Filled out from reference TRBV7-8 and TRBJ2-2, the complete variable domain reads GAGVSQSPRYKVAKRGQDVALRCDPISGHVSLFWYQQALGQGPEFLTYFQNEAQLDKSGLPSDRFFAERPEGSVSTLKIQRTQQEDSAVYLCASSRGLAGEQSNTGELFFGEGSRLTVL.

This clone was detected only once. The rearrangement joins TRBV7-3 to TRBJ2-1, with 7 positions matching TRBD2. The CDR3 is 16 residues long. Germline V gives CDR1 SGHTA, CDR2 FQGTGA. Germline trimming cut 3 bases from V and 5 bases from J; bases unmatched to any gene: 10. CDR3 nucleotides: TGTGCCAGCAGCTTGCCCGGAAGTAGCGGGCACAATGAGCAGTTCTTC. It yields the protein CASSLPGSSGHNEQFF.

This clone was seen just once. The chain recombines TRBV18 with TRBJ2-5; 9 bases are shared with TRBD2. This CDR3 has 17 amino acids. Germline CDR1 and CDR2: KGHSH and LQKENI. Trimming at V came to 3 bases and at J to 1 base, leaving 9 bases not matched to a gene. In DNA form, the CDR3 reads TGTGCCAGCTCACCCCCGGTCGCGGGAGGGATCCAAGAGACCCAGTACTTC. The encoded protein is CASSPPVAGGIQETQYF.

The genes are TRBV9 and TRBJ2-1; TRBD2 matches 8 bases. Trimming cost V 3 bases and J 14 bases; bases outside gene matches: 10. The CDR3 sequence is 13 residues long. Germline lookup yields CDR1 SGDLS and CDR2 YYNGEE. The DNA for the CDR3 is TGTGCCAGCAGCGCAACGGGGGGGGTAGTAAAGTTCTTC. This gives the protein CASSATGGVVKFF.